These 28 T cell receptor beta chains share one sample of origin, sequenced in a study of cytomegalovirus exposure and HLA in healthy donors. The PCR was carried out with 60 Vbeta primers and 13 Jbeta primers. Data came from immunoSEQ multiplex PCR; TCRdb stores just in-frame clones and leaves some out. The sample lists 140,000 to 150,000 clones; about 83% were seen once. The sample taken for sequencing was PBMCs. The origin of the receptors is a man aged 40-55 years in good health and CMV-seropositive.

This clone was found once. V is TRBV7-2 and J is TRBJ2-7; D may be TRBD1 (5 bases). Germline-derived CDR1 and CDR2 are SGHTA and FQGNSA. The CDR3 covers 14 residues. V was clipped by 2 bases and J by 3 bases, with 11 bases between them. This CDR3 is CASSLRAGFYEQYF. CDR3 bases: TGTGCCAGCAGCTTAAGGGCAGGGTTCTACGAGCAGTACTTC. The full variable domain, in which reference TRBV7-2 and TRBJ2-7 provide the parts outside the CDR3, is GAGVSQSPSNKVTEKGKDVELRCDPISGHTALYWYRQSLGQGLEFLIYFQGNSAPDKSGLPSDRFSAERTGGSVSTLTIQRTQQEDSAVYLCASSLRAGFYEQYFGPGTRLTVT.

V is TRBV9 and J is TRBJ2-3; 7 bases fit TRBD2. V shed 3 bases and J 4 bases; nucleotides not matched to a gene: 5. Per germline, CDR1 SGDLS and CDR2 YYNGEE. The CDR3 is 14 amino acids. The chain's CDR3 is CASSAGGGPDTQYF. CDR3 DNA sequence: TGTGCCAGCAGCGCGGGAGGAGGACCAGATACGCAGTATTTT.

The rearrangement joins TRBV30 to TRBJ2-6; tentative D call: TRBD2 (6 bases). Trimming took 2 bases from V and 1 from J, leaving 15 bases between them. Per germline, CDR1 GTSNPN and CDR2 SVGIG (reference sequence). The CDR3 sequence is 17 residues long. CDR3 nucleotide sequence: TGTGCCTGGAGTTTGCTAATGGGGGGATCTGGGGCCAACGTCCTGACTTTC. This sequence encodes CAWSLLMGGSGANVLTF.

This clone is a singleton in its sample. The CDR3 DNA reads as TGTGCCAGCAGACGGGACAGCCACTCTGGGGCCAACGTCCTGACTTTC. It specifies CASRRDSHSGANVLTF. The J gene is TRBJ2-6, the V gene TRBV5-4; 7 bases match TRBD1. The CDR3 runs 16 residues. After removal of 5 bases from V and 0 bases from J, the junction contained 5 bases not matched to a gene. Germline-derived CDR1 and CDR2 are SGHNT and YYREEE (reference sequence).

This clone was found a few times. The chain carries TRBV4-1 and TRBJ2-7, with 9 nucleotides matching TRBD1. Germline-derived CDR1 and CDR2 are MGHRA and YSYEKL. After removal of 3 bases from V and 3 bases from J, the junction contained 3 bases not matched to a gene. This CDR3 is built from 14 residues. CDR3 sequence reads: CASSQDRGIYEQYF. The CDR3 DNA reads as TGCGCCAGCAGCCAGGACAGGGGAATCTACGAGCAGTACTTC.

The rearrangement uses TRBV6-1 and TRBJ1-5, with D possibly matching TRBD1 (5 bases). In germline, CDR1 is MNHNS, CDR2 SASEGT. Trimming pared 1 base from V and 4 bases from J, leaving 11 bases between. The CDR3 sequence is 15 residues long. CDR3 DNA sequence: TGTGCCAGCAGTGAAGAATCCAGGGTTAATCAGCCCCAGCATTTT. Translated: CASSEESRVNQPQHF.

The gene calls are TRBV15 and TRBJ2-5; 8 bases fit TRBD2. V lost 8 bases and J lost 1; bases outside the gene matches: 3. Looked up from germline, CDR1 is LNHNV and CDR2 is YYDKDF (reference sequence). CDR3 size: 13 residues. CDR3 DNA: TGTGCCACCCGTAGCGGGATCCAAGAGACCCAGTACTTC. It is translated as CATRSGIQETQYF.

There are a few counts of this clone. The chain links TRBV6-6 to TRBJ1-1; D is unresolved. Trimming shortened V by 2 bases and J by 7 bases, and 14 bases separated the two germline ends. There are 14 residues in the CDR3. Germline values: CDR1 MNHNY, CDR2 SVGAGI (reference sequence). The CDR3 spells CASSYLVGRVEAFF. CDR3 DNA sequence: TGTGCCAGCAGTTACCTCGTTGGGCGAGTTGAAGCTTTCTTT.

This clone has just one count. V is TRBV7-9 and J is TRBJ2-5; D unresolved. The CDR3 sequence is 14 residues long. Germline loops: CDR1 SEHNR, CDR2 FQNEAQ (reference sequence). Trimming took off 5 bases at V and 4 bases at J, with 14 bases between the two ends. The CDR3 is CASSLDYSIETQYF. The CDR3 nucleotides read TGTGCCAGCAGCCTCGATTACTCTATAGAGACCCAGTACTTC. Full variable domain (missing parts from reference TRBV7-9 and TRBJ2-5): DTGVSQNPRHKITKRGQNVTFRCDPISEHNRLYWYRQTLGQGPEFLTYFQNEAQLEKSRLLSDRFSAERPKGSFSTLEIQRTEQGDSAMYLCASSLDYSIETQYFGPGTRLLVL.

This clone turned up a few times. J is TRBJ2-1 and V is TRBV15, with D perhaps TRBD2 (5 bases). Germline V CDR1 and CDR2: LNHNV, YYDKDF (reference sequence). The CDR3 runs 16 residues. V was cut by 0 bases and J by 0 bases, with 9 bases left in between. The CDR3 loop reads CATSRERADSYNEQFF. The CDR3 DNA reads TGTGCCACCAGCAGAGAAAGAGCGGACTCCTACAATGAGCAGTTCTTC.

This chain joins TRBV4-3 and TRBJ1-2, with D hard to call. V lost 0 bases to trimming and J lost 5 bases, with 10 bases between them. Germline CDR1 reads LGHNA; CDR2 reads YSLEER. CDR3 length: 14 amino acids. The CDR3 is CASSQDPQIYGYTF. CDR3 DNA sequence: TGCGCCAGCAGCCAAGATCCCCAGATTTATGGCTACACCTTC.

The chain recombines TRBV9 with TRBJ2-1; tentative D call: TRBD2 (6 bases). This CDR3 has 15 amino acids. Germline V gives CDR1 SGDLS, CDR2 YYNGEE. Trimming shortened V by 4 bases and J by 3 bases, and 14 bases separated the two germline ends. As DNA, the CDR3 is TGTGCCAGCAGCTTGGCGGGGAGCGGCTACAATGAGCAGTTCTTC. This translates into CASSLAGSGYNEQFF.

The rearrangement uses TRBV5-1 and TRBJ1-4; 7 bases align to TRBD1. J lost 6 bases, V lost 0 bases, and 5 bases had no gene match. The CDR3 loop spans 15 amino acids. CDR1 SGHRS and CDR2 YFSETQ come from the germline V gene. The CDR3 protein is CASSLDQGVDEKLFF. In DNA, the CDR3 is TGCGCCAGCAGCTTGGATCAGGGGGTTGATGAAAAACTGTTTTTT.

This clone was recorded a few times. The chain combines TRBV5-4 with TRBJ2-2, with 7 bases that match TRBD1. V was pared by 4 bases and J by 2 bases, with 2 bases of the junction left unmatched. This CDR3 spans 14 amino acids. Per germline, CDR1 SGHNT and CDR2 YYREEE (reference sequence). CDR3 protein: CASSRDRNTGELFF. The DNA for the CDR3 is TGTGCCAGCAGCCGGGACAGAAACACCGGGGAGCTGTTTTTT.

This chain joins TRBV18 and TRBJ2-2; D possibly corresponds to TRBD1 (6 bases). Germline CDR1 reads KGHSH; CDR2 reads LQKENI. This CDR3 comprises 14 residues. V was pared by 5 bases and J by 1 base, with 8 bases between. In DNA, the CDR3 is TGTGCCAGCTCATGGGGACAGAACACCGGGGAGCTGTTTTTT. This codes for CASSWGQNTGELFF.

This chain connects TRBV4-2 to TRBJ2-5, with D uncertain. Germline V CDR1 and CDR2: LGHNA, YNFKEQ. V was pared by 1 base and J by 3 bases, with 12 bases between. This CDR3 is 15 amino acids long. CDR3 sequence (DNA): TGTGCCAGCAGCCAAGCCTCAGCTACTAAAGAGACCCAGTACTTC. This codes for CASSQASATKETQYF.

The J gene is TRBJ2-3, the V gene TRBV25-1; 7 nucleotides agree with TRBD1. The CDR3 has 14 amino acids. Trimming at V came to 6 bases and at J to 2 bases, leaving 5 bases not matched to a gene. CDR1 and CDR2 (germline): MGHDK, SYGVNS. CDR3 amino acids: CASSRQGITDTQYF. The CDR3 coding sequence is TGTGCCAGCAGCCGACAGGGCATCACAGATACGCAGTATTTT.

This clone has only a few counts. V usage is TRBV6-5 and J usage is TRBJ2-7, with 9 bases lining up with TRBD2. Germline loops: CDR1 MNHEY, CDR2 SVGAGI. With V trimmed by 9 bases and J by 1 base, 4 bases remained unmatched. The CDR3 sequence is 13 residues long. CDR3 residues: CASQAGGSYEQYF. DNA for the CDR3: TGTGCCAGTCAAGCGGGAGGTTCCTACGAGCAGTACTTC.

This clone is a singleton in its sample. V is TRBV19 and J is TRBJ2-6, with D tentatively TRBD1 (8 bases). Trimming shortened V by 5 bases and J by 2 bases, and 19 bases separated the two germline ends. The CDR3 is 18 residues long. CDR1 and CDR2 from the germline V gene are LNHDA and SQIVND (reference sequence). DNA for the CDR3: TGTGCCAGTAGTCCAACGACAGGGGAGGGAACTGGGGCCAACGTCCTGACTTTC. This gives the protein CASSPTTGEGTGANVLTF.

The chain employs TRBV30 and TRBJ2-3; D not certain. The CDR3 contains 11 residues. Trimming stripped 0 bases from V and 8 bases from J, with 6 bases between. The V gene's germline CDR1 is GTSNPN and CDR2 SVGIG (reference sequence). CDR3 in DNA: TGTGCCTGGAGTGTACAAACTACGCAGTATTTT. Protein sequence: CAWSVQTTQYF.

The chain uses TRBV7-6 and TRBJ1-1, with a weak D call TRBD1 (5 bases). The germline V gene encodes CDR1 SGHVS and CDR2 FNYEAQ. Trimming left V 0 bases short and J 8 bases short, with 10 bases between. This CDR3 has 13 residues. DNA of the CDR3: TGTGCCAGCAGCTTAGCGGTCTGGACAGAAGCTTTCTTT. Protein sequence: CASSLAVWTEAFF.

In this sample, this clone turned up a few times. The chain joins TRBV7-4 to TRBJ2-7; D ambiguous. Germline assignment: CDR1 SGHVT and CDR2 SQSDAQ. This CDR3 region has 14 residues. V gave up 7 bases and J gave up 0 bases, with 13 bases separating them. For the CDR3, the DNA is TGTGCCAGCACCCTCCTCCGTTCCTCCTACGAGCAGTACTTC. Its protein product is CASTLLRSSYEQYF.

V usage is TRBV18 and J usage is TRBJ2-3; 9 bases are shared with TRBD1. Germline CDR1 and CDR2: KGHSH and LQKENI. CDR3 length: 15 residues. Trimming took 2 bases from V and 5 from J; bases not matched to a gene: 5. The CDR3 here is CASSPSGQGKDTQYF. The DNA of the CDR3 is TGTGCCAGCTCACCAAGCGGACAGGGGAAAGATACGCAGTATTTT.

The chain is built from TRBV7-6 and TRBJ2-3; D may be TRBD2 (5 bases). CDR3 length: 15 amino acids. V lost 1 base to trimming and J lost 0 bases, with 8 bases between them. Germline V gene sequence: CDR1 SGHVS, CDR2 FNYEAQ. The chain's CDR3 is CASSLVSGSTDTQYF. CDR3 nucleotides: TGTGCCAGCAGCTTAGTTTCGGGAAGCACAGATACGCAGTATTTT.

This clone has a single count. The rearrangement uses TRBV2 and TRBJ1-1; D gene uncertain. Between the trimmed V and J ends, which lost 6 bases and 0 bases, there was a span of 8 bases. The CDR3 totals 13 residues. Looked up from germline, CDR1 is SNHLY and CDR2 is FYNNEI. The chain's CDR3 is CASSGEMNTEAFF. For the CDR3, the DNA is TGTGCCAGCAGCGGGGAGATGAACACTGAAGCTTTCTTT.

The chain joins TRBV4-2 to TRBJ1-1, with no clear D. Between the trimmed V and J ends, which lost 0 bases and 5 bases, there was a span of 16 bases. Germline V gene data show CDR1 as LGHNA and CDR2 as YNFKEQ. The CDR3 is 16 amino acids. DNA for the CDR3: TGTGCCAGCAGCCAAGATCATGAGAGGGCGACAACTGAAGCTTTCTTT. It encodes CASSQDHERATTEAFF.

The V call is TRBV5-6, the J call TRBJ2-2, with D possibly TRBD1 on 6 matching bases. This CDR3 is built from 17 residues. Germline V gene sequence: CDR1 SGHDT, CDR2 YYEEEE. The V gene lost 3 bases and the J gene lost 0 bases, with 15 bases spanning the gap. CDR3 DNA: TGTGCCAGCAGCTCCCCGGGACACCTTTCGAACACCGGGGAGCTGTTTTTT. Protein sequence: CASSSPGHLSNTGELFF.

The chain combines TRBV5-8 with TRBJ1-1, with TRBD1 as a possible D gene (6 bases). The V end was cut by 4 bases, the J end by 6 bases, with 16 bases between. The CDR3 has 14 residues. Germline V gene data show CDR1 as SGHTS and CDR2 as YDEGEE. This CDR3 reads CASSLQGWESEAFF. In nucleotides, the CDR3 is TGTGCCAGCAGCCTACAGGGTTGGGAGTCTGAAGCTTTCTTT.